Shown below are 27 T cell receptor beta chains from a single sample sequenced in a study of shared clonotypes between healthy human individuals. Some clones are missing from TCRdb's copy, which holds only in-frame ones; the method was immunoSEQ multiplex PCR. The sample shows more than 550,000 clones, approximately 72% of them seen only once. Sequenced sample: memory CD4+ T cells sorted from blood. Subset indicated: CD45RA-negative fraction. The receptors derive from a young woman in good health.

The chain recombines TRBV27 with TRBJ1-1; no clear D gene. The V gene's germline CDR1 is MNHEY and CDR2 SMNVEV (reference sequence). The CDR3 runs to 15 residues. V was clipped by 5 bases and J by 4 bases, with 17 bases between them. CDR3 bases: TGTGCCAGCAGTACCGGCGGGTTTTGGGGCACTGAAGCTTTCTTT. Translation gives CASSTGGFWGTEAFF.

This clone turned up a few times. This chain links TRBV27 with TRBJ2-3; D uncertain. CDR3 length: 14 residues. Germline CDR1 and CDR2: MNHEY and SMNVEV (reference sequence). V lost 2 bases to trimming and J lost 3 bases, with 9 bases between them. The CDR3 reads CASSLQRLTDTQYF. CDR3 sequence (DNA): TGTGCCAGCAGTTTACAACGGCTGACAGATACGCAGTATTTT.

The chain is built from TRBV27 and TRBJ1-1, with D perhaps matching TRBD1 (5 bases). V was trimmed by 5 bases and J by 2 bases, leaving 12 bases between them. Germline assignment: CDR1 MNHEY and CDR2 SMNVEV (reference sequence). This CDR3 is built from 14 residues. The DNA of the CDR3 is TGTGCCAGCAGTCCCTACGGGACTAACACTGAAGCTTTCTTT. Translation gives CASSPYGTNTEAFF.

V usage is TRBV7-2 and J usage is TRBJ2-1, with 13 nucleotides matching TRBD2. CDR1 SGHTA and CDR2 FQGNSA come from the germline V gene. V gave up 5 bases and J gave up 5 bases; unmatched junction bases: 12. The CDR3 is 18 amino acids. CDR3 protein: CASSRLLGLAGSDNEQFF. The CDR3 DNA reads as TGTGCCAGCAGCCGTTTACTGGGACTAGCGGGATCGGACAATGAGCAGTTCTTC.

The chain has TRBV25-1 and TRBJ2-5, with D maybe TRBD1 (6 bases). Germline CDR1 is MGHDK and CDR2 is SYGVNS. This CDR3 contains 12 residues. V dropped 7 bases and J dropped 1 base, with 7 bases sitting between them. CDR3 loop: CASNRVQETQYF. The CDR3 coding sequence is TGTGCCAGCAACAGGGTCCAAGAGACCCAGTACTTC.

J is TRBJ2-7 and V is TRBV10-3; perhaps TRBD2 as D (6 bases). The V gene's germline CDR1 is ENHRY and CDR2 SYGVKD. V lost 9 bases and J lost 0, with 15 bases in between. The CDR3 contains 14 residues. CDR3 region: CAMKLAPSSYEQYF. In DNA form, the CDR3 reads TGTGCCATGAAGCTAGCGCCGAGCTCCTACGAGCAGTACTTC.

The chain links TRBV5-1 to TRBJ2-7; 7 nucleotides agree with TRBD1. V shed 3 bases, J shed 6 bases, and the junction held 9 bases outside the gene matches. The CDR3 sequence is 14 residues long. Germline V gene sequence: CDR1 SGHRS, CDR2 YFSETQ. The CDR3 loop is CASSSRQGTGEQYF. The CDR3, as DNA: TGCGCCAGCAGCTCCAGACAGGGTACAGGCGAGCAGTACTTC.

This clone has just one count. The V call is TRBV7-9, the J call TRBJ1-3; no firm D call. This CDR3 is 14 amino acids long. Germline assignment: CDR1 SEHNR and CDR2 FQNEAQ (reference sequence). The ends were cut back, 5 bases at V and 4 bases at J, with 12 bases in the middle. The CDR3 reads CASSPKTDGNTIYF. CDR3 DNA sequence: TGTGCCAGCAGCCCCAAGACGGACGGAAACACCATATATTTT. Filled out from reference TRBV7-9 and TRBJ1-3, the complete variable domain reads DTGVSQNPRHKITKRGQNVTFRCDPISEHNRLYWYRQTLGQGPEFLTYFQNEAQLEKSRLLSDRFSAERPKGSFSTLEIQRTEQGDSAMYLCASSPKTDGNTIYFGEGSWLTVV.

This clone was picked up many times. Distinct nucleotide sequences in the sample also encode this CDR3. This chain uses TRBV18 with TRBJ2-5, with D unclear. Trimming pared 3 bases from V and 1 base from J, leaving 6 bases between. This CDR3 contains 13 residues. Germline values: CDR1 KGHSH, CDR2 LQKENI. CDR3 coding DNA: TGTGCCAGCTCACCCGAGTTCCAAGAGACCCAGTACTTC. Translating it yields CASSPEFQETQYF.

This clone has just a few counts. The V gene is TRBV5-1, the J gene TRBJ2-7, with TRBD1 matching 8 bases. The CDR3 is made up of 13 amino acids. Germline CDR1 reads SGHRS; CDR2 reads YFSETQ. The trim removed 6 bases at V and 6 bases at J, leaving 8 bases unmatched. The CDR3 loop reads CASTGQDTSEQYF. The CDR3 DNA follows: TGCGCCAGCACGGGACAGGACACGTCCGAGCAGTACTTC. Complete variable domain (other parts from reference TRBV5-1 and TRBJ2-7): KAGVTQTPRYLIKTRGQQVTLSCSPISGHRSVSWYQQTPGQGLQFLFEYFSETQRNKGNFPGRFSGRQFSNSRSEMNVSTLELGDSALYLCASTGQDTSEQYFGPGTRLTVT.

CDR3 sequence (DNA): TGCGCCAGCAGCCAAGGGAGTACGAGCCATGTTGGGTTCTTC. Translated: CASSQGSTSHVGFF. This chain connects TRBV4-1 to TRBJ2-1; D gene unclear. There are 14 residues in the CDR3. The ends were cut back, 1 base at V and 15 bases at J, with 19 bases in the middle. CDR1 is MGHRA, CDR2 YSYEKL, per germline.

A remark on this clone: Additional DNA sequences in this sample encode the identical CDR3. The CDR3 sequence is CASSLGGQSTDTQYF. DNA for the CDR3: TGCGCCAGCAGCTTGGGGGGACAAAGCACAGATACGCAGTATTTT. The genes are TRBV5-1 and TRBJ2-3; D possibly corresponds to TRBD1 (6 bases). V was shortened by 0 bases and J by 0 bases, with 8 bases between the two germline ends. The CDR3 is 15 residues long. CDR1 and CDR2 (germline): SGHRS, YFSETQ. The variable domain in full, completed from reference TRBV5-1 and TRBJ2-3, reads KAGVTQTPRYLIKTRGQQVTLSCSPISGHRSVSWYQQTPGQGLQFLFEYFSETQRNKGNFPGRFSGRQFSNSRSEMNVSTLELGDSALYLCASSLGGQSTDTQYFGPGTRLTVL.

This clone was seen more than once but under ten times. The rearrangement uses TRBV9 and TRBJ2-3; TRBD1 might be the D (6 bases). The CDR3 extends over 16 amino acids. V was trimmed by 2 bases and J by 0 bases, leaving 13 bases between them. Germline loops: CDR1 SGDLS, CDR2 YYNGEE. CDR3 in DNA: TGTGCCAGCAGCGTCCGGGACACTTCTAGCACAGATACGCAGTATTTT. This codes for CASSVRDTSSTDTQYF.

V and J are TRBV7-8 and TRBJ1-1, with 9 bases fitting TRBD1. Germline-derived CDR1 and CDR2 are SGHVS and FQNEAQ. This CDR3 is 17 amino acids long. V lost 5 bases to trimming and J lost 2 bases; unmatched junction nucleotides: 12. The CDR3 protein is CASSPNHPGQGNTEAFF. In DNA, the CDR3 is TGTGCCAGCAGCCCTAACCACCCGGGACAGGGAAACACTGAAGCTTTCTTT.

With regard to this clone: This CDR3 is also generated by other DNA sequences in the sample. This rearrangement joins TRBV6-5 to TRBJ2-7; no clear D gene. CDR1 is MNHEY and CDR2 is SVGAGI in the germline V gene. This CDR3 contains 14 residues. Trimming removed 0 bases at V and 0 bases at J, with 6 bases between. CDR3 residues: CASSYSSGSYEQYF. DNA for the CDR3: TGTGCCAGCAGTTACTCTTCCGGCTCCTACGAGCAGTACTTC.

The rearrangement joins TRBV6-6 to TRBJ2-3; D tentatively reads TRBD1 or TRBD2 (6 bases each). Trimming stripped 11 bases from V and 1 base from J, with 13 bases between. The CDR3 runs 13 residues. CDR1 is MNHNY, CDR2 SVGAGI, per germline (reference sequence). CDR3 in DNA: TGTGCCGTGGAGGGGGTTCGCACAGATACGCAGTATTTT. Its protein product is CAVEGVRTDTQYF.

The chain recombines TRBV5-1 with TRBJ2-1, with 9 nucleotides matching TRBD1. Germline trimming cut 4 bases from V and 4 bases from J; bases unmatched to any gene: 3. The germline V gene encodes CDR1 SGHRS and CDR2 YFSETQ. CDR3 length: 14 residues. The CDR3 reads CASSGGQGYNEQFF. CDR3 sequence (DNA): TGCGCCAGCAGCGGCGGACAGGGGTACAATGAGCAGTTCTTC.

This clone was observed a single time. The chain combines TRBV7-8 with TRBJ2-3; 9 nucleotides align to TRBD2. CDR3 length: 15 residues. V trimming: 5 bases; J trimming: 2 bases; junction bases outside the gene matches: 5. Germline lookup yields CDR1 SGHVS and CDR2 FQNEAQ. This CDR3 reads CASSSIAGVTDTQYF. In DNA form, the CDR3 reads TGTGCCAGCAGCAGCATAGCGGGAGTCACAGATACGCAGTATTTT.

The V gene is TRBV5-1, the J gene TRBJ2-4; tentatively, D is TRBD2 (5 bases). V was trimmed by 2 bases and J by 5 bases, leaving 17 bases between them. Germline CDR1 and CDR2: SGHRS and YFSETQ. This CDR3 region has 16 residues. The CDR3 sequence is CASSFRLPGGQNIQYF. CDR3 in DNA: TGCGCCAGCAGCTTCAGACTCCCAGGAGGCCAAAACATTCAGTACTTC.

This clone was observed a single time. The CDR3 loop reads CASSIQSGTGANVLTF. As DNA, the CDR3 is TGTGCCAGCAGCATACAGTCAGGGACTGGGGCCAACGTCCTGACTTTC. The V and J genes are TRBV7-3 and TRBJ2-6; possibly TRBD1 for D (5 bases). The CDR3 extends over 16 amino acids. In germline, CDR1 is SGHTA, CDR2 FQGTGA. Between the trimmed V and J ends, which lost 5 bases and 2 bases, there was a span of 13 bases.

This clone has only one observation. The rearrangement uses TRBV29-1 and TRBJ2-1; D might be TRBD2 (7 bases). The CDR3 contains 15 residues. With 1 base removed from V and 4 bases from J, the gap between germline ends came to 14 bases. Germline CDR1 reads SQVTM; CDR2 reads ANQGSEA. The CDR3 nucleotides are TGCAGCGTTGAAGGGGAGGGGGGCGTATACAATGAGCAGTTCTTC. Translating it yields CSVEGEGGVYNEQFF.

The V gene is TRBV11-2, the J gene TRBJ2-1, with 9 bases fitting TRBD1. Trimming took 0 bases from V and 7 from J; bases not matched to a gene: 4. Germline CDR1 SGHAT, CDR2 FQNNGV. The CDR3 is made up of 15 amino acids. The CDR3 sequence: CASSLEQGAWNEQFF. In DNA form, the CDR3 reads TGTGCCAGCAGCTTAGAACAGGGGGCGTGGAATGAGCAGTTCTTC.

The V gene is TRBV2, the J gene TRBJ1-5; D is unclear. V was clipped by 4 bases and J by 1 base, with 11 bases between them. From germline, CDR1 is SNHLY and CDR2 FYNNEI. The CDR3 has 15 amino acids. CDR3 DNA sequence: TGTGCCAGCAGTGGGGCGGGGTTGAGCAATCAGCCCCAGCATTTT. This gives the protein CASSGAGLSNQPQHF.

The rearrangement joins TRBV5-1 to TRBJ1-5, with D perhaps matching TRBD1 (6 bases). The CDR3 length is 15 residues. From germline, CDR1 is SGHRS and CDR2 YFSETQ. V shed 1 base and J shed 3 bases, with 11 bases lying between them. CDR3 protein: CASSLTGSTNQPQHF. The CDR3 DNA reads TGCGCCAGCAGCTTGACAGGGTCTACCAATCAGCCCCAGCATTTT.

This clone was detected once. This chain connects TRBV15 to TRBJ2-1; 9 bases map to TRBD1. The CDR3 totals 16 residues. The germline V gene has CDR1 LNHNV and CDR2 YYDKDF (reference sequence). The J segment lost 8 bases and the V segment lost 1 base, leaving 9 bases of the junction unmatched. CDR3 residues: CATSRGGTGQIHEQFF. CDR3 nucleotides: TGTGCCACCAGCAGAGGAGGGACAGGGCAAATCCATGAGCAGTTCTTC.

This chain uses TRBV28 with TRBJ2-6, with 10 positions matching TRBD1. Germline lookup yields CDR1 MDHEN and CDR2 SYDVKM. This CDR3 is built from 15 residues. With 6 bases clipped from V and 3 bases from J, the junction kept 2 bases outside the gene matches. This CDR3 is CASSRTGGGANVLTF. The CDR3 DNA reads TGTGCCAGCAGCCGGACAGGGGGTGGGGCCAACGTCCTGACTTTC.

This CDR3 reads CASSEHRGGTGELFF. The CDR3, as DNA: TGCGCCAGCAGTGAGCACAGGGGTGGCACCGGGGAGCTGTTTTTT. This chain joins TRBV10-1 and TRBJ2-2, with 7 bases matching TRBD1. The CDR3 has 15 residues. Germline loops: CDR1 WNHNN, CDR2 SYGVQD (reference sequence). The ends lost 2 bases at V and 4 bases at J; junction bases unmatched: 4.